Sequencing of this T cell receptor beta chain was carried out in a study of beta chain features in type 1 diabetes (dated by TCRdb to 2017 to 2018). Regarding the study in general: Mean age, gender distribution, total cell number and subset yield did not differ between patients and healthy donors. A total of 100 million to 110 million sorted cells were examined across all samples, and a strong correlation was observed between cell number per subset and RNA yield. In the study, TCRB repertoires of sorted circulating CD4+ T cell subsets from recently diagnosed type 1 diabetes patients were compared with those of matched healthy donors. Regulatory and stem cell-like memory subsets were isolated from only 8 patients and about eight healthy donors, whereas naive and central memory subsets came from all 28 donors.

A single peripheral blood draw of approximately 120 mL on average was collected from each donor into heparinised tubes. Naive, central memory, regulatory and stem cell-like memory CD4+ T cells were sorted on a BD FACSAria II using a panel including CD45RO, CCR7, CD25, CD127, CD95 and CD27. Purity was above 98% for every sorted population. PBMCs were separated immediately by Lymphoprep density gradient centrifugation and were stained directly, without being cultured. So that batch effects would be minimized, each experiment stained and sorted samples in pairs, pairing one healthy donor with one patient. The entire isolated RNA was reverse transcribed using the High Capacity cDNA Reverse Transcription Kit, and thus expressed TCRB transcripts were sequenced. Stem cell-like memory T cell samples underwent survey-depth immunoSEQ sequencing, averaging approximately 920,000 total reads per sample. After sorted cells were lysed in RLT buffer, RNA was extracted with DNase-treated RNeasy Micro or Mini kits, with the choice depending on cell number. Each cell subset was processed separately to prevent cross-contamination, with patient and healthy donor samples processed together. The immunoSEQ multiplex PCR was used to amplify TCRB sequences from cDNA, yielding 87-bp fragments that span the CDR3 region. Sequencing of the amplicons was done on the Illumina HiSeq platform. On the study's bioinformatics: Synthetic template baselines were used to correct PCR bias computationally, reads within Hamming distance 2 were collapsed together, and singletons that could not be merged were discarded. Reads were aligned to IMGT to assign V, D and J genes, CDR3 length, and insertions or deletions at six rearrangement sites. Within each subset, clonotype counts were normalized to sorted cell number, after which true diversity and Gini coefficients were computed with the tcR R package. The overlap coefficient, calculated on TCRB nucleotide sequences, was used to measure repertoire sharing. Not all clones reach the TCRdb copy of this immuneACCESS table, which keeps in-frame sequences only. Checked studies attribute under half of the gap to unresolved V genes and leave the rest unexplained. V and J calls and clone size come straight from that table; D and trimming were deduced from the DNA. Across this sample there are tens of thousands of clones, with 55% to 70% seen only once. The top ten clones comprise 0.9% to 1.4% of the sample.

In the case of this clone: What this receptor recognizes is not known. Nothing much larger sits one base from this clone, and base qualities are not available.

Broader findings and caveats from the paper: PCR might favor shorter templates, but patient and control samples were amplified and corrected together, so any skew would affect both groups equally. Fewer insertions and more nucleotide deletions at VDJ recombination sites were observed in patients with type 1 diabetes, implying thymic rearrangement abnormalities. Naive, central memory and regulatory TCRB repertoires appeared to be more alike among patients than among healthy donors. Sequencing cDNA rather than genomic DNA could over-represent highly expressing activated cells, although activation and CD3 levels did not differ between groups. Only small numbers of individuals were included in the HLA sub-analyses, which left unresolved whether HLA type had any influence on TCRB rearrangement. In all four CD4+ subsets, TCRB CDR3 length was moderately but significantly shorter in type 1 diabetes patients.

V lost 7 bases and J lost 1 base; the stretch between them is 16 bases long. Reading the germline V gene gives CDR1 MNHEY and CDR2 SVGAGI. The CDR3 contains 15 residues, cysteine and phenylalanine counted. The only DNA kept is the CDR3, 45 bases in frame from the first base. The chain is encoded by TRBV6-5 joined to TRBJ1-1; perhaps TRBD1 is the D gene, with 5 bases matching. Material: stem cell memory CD4+ T cells from blood. The cell subset or site label corresponds to: stem cell-like memory CD4+ T cells. This receptor was taken from a woman between 35 and 50 years old with type 1 diabetes. The bases read TGTGCCAGCACCTTCCGGAGGGGAAGGAACACTGAAGCTTTCTTT. Translated, it gives CASTFRRGRNTEAFF.